One TCR beta chain is described in this entry. Looked up from germline, CDR1 is LGHNT and CDR2 is FRNRAP. V was pared by 0 bases and J by 4 bases, with 5 bases of the junction left unmatched. The CDR3 consists of 15 residues. The data were obtained in a study of T cell changes during pregnancy in multiple sclerosis. Produced via immunoSEQ multiplex PCR; TCRdb's table is partial and in-frame only. The sample lists 45,000 to 65,000 clones, 91% occurring once. The chain couples TRBV12-5 to TRBJ1-2; TRBD1 matches 7 bases. This receptor was identified in a female donor in good health, enrolled as a control in a pregnancy study. Sample: peripheral blood, taken after pregnancy. CDR3 residues: CASGLVQGRSYGYTF. CDR3 DNA: TGTGCTAGTGGTTTGGTACAGGGGCGGAGCTATGGCTACACCTTC.